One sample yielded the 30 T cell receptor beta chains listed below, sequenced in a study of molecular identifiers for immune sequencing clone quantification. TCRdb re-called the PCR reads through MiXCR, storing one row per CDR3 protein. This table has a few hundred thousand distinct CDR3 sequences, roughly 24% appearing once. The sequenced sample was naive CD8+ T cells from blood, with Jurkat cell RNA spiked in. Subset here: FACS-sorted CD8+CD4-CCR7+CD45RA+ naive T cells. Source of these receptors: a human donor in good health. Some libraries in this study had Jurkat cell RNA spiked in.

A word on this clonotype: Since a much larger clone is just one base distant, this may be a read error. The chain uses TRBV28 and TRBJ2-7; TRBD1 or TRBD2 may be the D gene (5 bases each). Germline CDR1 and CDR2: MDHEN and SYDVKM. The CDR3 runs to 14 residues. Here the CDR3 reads CASSPLGVPYEQSF. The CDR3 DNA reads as TGTGCCAGCAGTCCCTTGGGGGTCCCCTACGAGCAGTCCTTC.

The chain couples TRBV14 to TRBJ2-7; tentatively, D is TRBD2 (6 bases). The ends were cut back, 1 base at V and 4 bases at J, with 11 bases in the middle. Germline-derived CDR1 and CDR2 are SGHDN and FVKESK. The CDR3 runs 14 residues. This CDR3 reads CASSQGDGGYEQYF. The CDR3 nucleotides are TGTGCCAGCAGCCAAGGGGACGGGGGTTACGAGCAGTACTTC.

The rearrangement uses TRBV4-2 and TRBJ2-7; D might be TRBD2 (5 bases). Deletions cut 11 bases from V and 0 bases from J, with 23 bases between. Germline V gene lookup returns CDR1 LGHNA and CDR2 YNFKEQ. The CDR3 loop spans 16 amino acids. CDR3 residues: CARRQAAGPSSYEQYF. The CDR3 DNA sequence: TGTGCCCGCCGCCAAGCGGCAGGTCCTAGCTCCTACGAGCAGTACTTC.

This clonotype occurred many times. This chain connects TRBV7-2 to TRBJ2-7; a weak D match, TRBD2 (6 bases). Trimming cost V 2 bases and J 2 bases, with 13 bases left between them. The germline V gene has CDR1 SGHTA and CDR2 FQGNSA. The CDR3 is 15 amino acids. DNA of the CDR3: TGTGCCAGCAGCTTACATCCGGGAGAAGCCTACGAGCAGTACTTC. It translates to CASSLHPGEAYEQYF.

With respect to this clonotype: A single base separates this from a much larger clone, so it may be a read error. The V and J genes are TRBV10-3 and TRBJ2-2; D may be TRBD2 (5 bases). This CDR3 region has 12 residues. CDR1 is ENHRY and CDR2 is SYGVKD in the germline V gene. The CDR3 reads CAIKKSTGELLF. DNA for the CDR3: TGTGCCATCAAAAAATCCACCGGGGAGCTGCTTTTT.

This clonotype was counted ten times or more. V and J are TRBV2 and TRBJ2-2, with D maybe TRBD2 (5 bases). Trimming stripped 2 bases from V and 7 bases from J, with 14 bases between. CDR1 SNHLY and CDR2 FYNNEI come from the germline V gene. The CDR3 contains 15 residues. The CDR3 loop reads CASSELPRGNGELFF. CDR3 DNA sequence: TGTGCCAGCAGTGAACTCCCACGAGGGAACGGGGAGCTGTTTTTT.

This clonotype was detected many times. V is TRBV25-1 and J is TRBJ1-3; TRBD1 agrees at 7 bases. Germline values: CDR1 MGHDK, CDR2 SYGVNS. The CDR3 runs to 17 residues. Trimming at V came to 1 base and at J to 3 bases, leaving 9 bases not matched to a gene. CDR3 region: CASSESPRDRFGNTIYF. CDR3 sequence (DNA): TGTGCCAGCAGTGAATCACCCCGGGACAGATTTGGAAACACCATATATTTT. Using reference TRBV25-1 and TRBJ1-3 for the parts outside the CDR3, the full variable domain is EADIYQTPRYLVIGTGKKITLECSQTMGHDKMYWYQQDPGMELHLIHYSYGVNSTEKGDLSSESTVSRIRTEHFPLTLESARPSHTSQYLCASSESPRDRFGNTIYFGEGSWLTVV.

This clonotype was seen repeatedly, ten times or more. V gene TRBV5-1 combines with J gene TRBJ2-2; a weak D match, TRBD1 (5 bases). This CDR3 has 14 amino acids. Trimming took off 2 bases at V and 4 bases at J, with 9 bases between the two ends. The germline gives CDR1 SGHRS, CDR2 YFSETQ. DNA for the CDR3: TGCGCCAGCAGCTTTAGACAGATCACCGGGGAGCTGTTTTTT. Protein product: CASSFRQITGELFF.

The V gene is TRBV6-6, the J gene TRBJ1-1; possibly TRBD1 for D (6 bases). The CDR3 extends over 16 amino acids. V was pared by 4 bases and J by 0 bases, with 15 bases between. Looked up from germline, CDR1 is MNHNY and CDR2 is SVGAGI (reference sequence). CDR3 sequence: CASSFTLRGMNTEAFF. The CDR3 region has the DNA TGTGCCAGCAGTTTTACCCTCAGGGGAATGAACACTGAAGCTTTCTTT.

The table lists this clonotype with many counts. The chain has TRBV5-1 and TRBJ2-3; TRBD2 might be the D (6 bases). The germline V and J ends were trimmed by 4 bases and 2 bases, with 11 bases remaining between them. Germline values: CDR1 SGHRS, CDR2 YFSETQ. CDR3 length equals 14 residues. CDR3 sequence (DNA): TGCGCCAGCAGCCTGCTAGCGTTCACAGATACGCAGTATTTT. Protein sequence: CASSLLAFTDTQYF.

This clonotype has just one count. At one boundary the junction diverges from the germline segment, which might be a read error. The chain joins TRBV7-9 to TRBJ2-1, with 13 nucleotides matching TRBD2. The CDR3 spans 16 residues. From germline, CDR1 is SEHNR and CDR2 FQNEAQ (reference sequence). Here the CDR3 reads CASSPRTSGSYNEQSF. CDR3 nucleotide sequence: TGTGCCAGCAGCCCGAGGACTAGCGGGAGCTACAATGAGCAGTCCTTC.

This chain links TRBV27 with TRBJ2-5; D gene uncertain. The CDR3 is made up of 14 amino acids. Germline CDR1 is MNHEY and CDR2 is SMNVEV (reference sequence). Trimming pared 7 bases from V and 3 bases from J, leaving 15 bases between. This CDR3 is CASNPTPVKETQYF. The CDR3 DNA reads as TGTGCCAGCAACCCGACACCGGTCAAAGAGACCCAGTACTTC.

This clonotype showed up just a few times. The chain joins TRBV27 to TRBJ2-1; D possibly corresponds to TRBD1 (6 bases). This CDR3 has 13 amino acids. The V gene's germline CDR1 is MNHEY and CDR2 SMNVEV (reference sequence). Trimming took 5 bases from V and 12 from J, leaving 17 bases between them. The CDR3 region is CASSPTGYGGQFF. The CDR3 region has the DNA TGTGCCAGCAGTCCCACAGGGTATGGGGGGCAGTTCTTC.

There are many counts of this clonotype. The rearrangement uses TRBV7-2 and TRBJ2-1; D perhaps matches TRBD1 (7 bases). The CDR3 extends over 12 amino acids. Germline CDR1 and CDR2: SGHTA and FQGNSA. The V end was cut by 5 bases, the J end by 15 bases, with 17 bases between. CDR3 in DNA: TGTGCCAGCAGCCCCATGGAGGGGGCGTTGTTCTTC. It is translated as CASSPMEGALFF.

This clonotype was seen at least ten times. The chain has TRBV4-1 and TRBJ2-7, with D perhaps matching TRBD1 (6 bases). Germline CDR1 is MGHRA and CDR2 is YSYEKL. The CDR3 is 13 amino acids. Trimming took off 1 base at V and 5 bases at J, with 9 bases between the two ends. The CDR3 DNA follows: TGCGCCAGCAGCCAAGTAGGGGGTGACGAGCAGTACTTC. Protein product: CASSQVGGDEQYF.

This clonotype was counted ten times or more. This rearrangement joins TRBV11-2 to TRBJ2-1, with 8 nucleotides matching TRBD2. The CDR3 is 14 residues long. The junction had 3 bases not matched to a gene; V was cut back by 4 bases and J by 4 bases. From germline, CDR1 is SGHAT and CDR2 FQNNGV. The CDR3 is CASSSLAGYNEQFF. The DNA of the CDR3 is TGTGCCAGCAGCTCATTAGCGGGGTACAATGAGCAGTTCTTC.

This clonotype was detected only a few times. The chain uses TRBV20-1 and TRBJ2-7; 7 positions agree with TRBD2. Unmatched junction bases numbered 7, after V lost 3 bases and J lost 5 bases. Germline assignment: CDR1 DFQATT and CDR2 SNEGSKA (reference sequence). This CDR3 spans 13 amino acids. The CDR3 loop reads CSASGLEIHEQYF. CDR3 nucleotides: TGCAGTGCTAGTGGACTAGAAATCCACGAGCAGTACTTC.

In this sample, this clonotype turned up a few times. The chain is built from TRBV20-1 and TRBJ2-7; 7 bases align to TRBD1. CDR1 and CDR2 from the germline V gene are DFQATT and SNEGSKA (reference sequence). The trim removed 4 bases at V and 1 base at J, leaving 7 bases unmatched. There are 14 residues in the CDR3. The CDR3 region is CSATDRAGSYEQYF. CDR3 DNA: TGCAGTGCTACTGACAGGGCAGGGTCCTACGAGCAGTACTTC.

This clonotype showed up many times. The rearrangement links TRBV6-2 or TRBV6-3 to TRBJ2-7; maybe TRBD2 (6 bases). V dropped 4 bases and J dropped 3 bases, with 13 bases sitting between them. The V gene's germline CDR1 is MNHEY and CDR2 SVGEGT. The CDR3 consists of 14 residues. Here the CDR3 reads CASSFDAGYYEQYF. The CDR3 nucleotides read TGTGCCAGCAGTTTCGACGCGGGGTACTACGAGCAGTACTTC.

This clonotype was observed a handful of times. Here the CDR3 DNA reads TGTGCCAGCAGTTTCCCCCGACTAGCGACACACTCCTACGAGCAGTACTTC. Its protein is CASSFPRLATHSYEQYF. The chain is built from TRBV28 and TRBJ2-7; TRBD2 agrees at 8 bases. V was clipped by 3 bases and J by 0 bases; unmatched bases: 10. Germline CDR1 is MDHEN and CDR2 is SYDVKM. The CDR3 consists of 17 residues. Filled out from reference TRBV28 and TRBJ2-7, the complete variable domain reads DVKVTQSSRYLVKRTGEKVFLECVQDMDHENMFWYRQDPGLGLRLIYFSYDVKMKEKGDIPEGYSVSREKKERFSLILESASTNQTSMYLCASSFPRLATHSYEQYFGPGTRLTVT.

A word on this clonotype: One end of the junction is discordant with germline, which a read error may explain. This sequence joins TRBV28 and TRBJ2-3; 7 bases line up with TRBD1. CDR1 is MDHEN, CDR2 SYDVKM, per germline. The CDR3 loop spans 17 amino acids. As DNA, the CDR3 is TGTGCCAGCAGTTTATCCCCTGAGGGGGCTAGCACAGATACGCGGTATTTT. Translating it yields CASSLSPEGASTDTRYF.

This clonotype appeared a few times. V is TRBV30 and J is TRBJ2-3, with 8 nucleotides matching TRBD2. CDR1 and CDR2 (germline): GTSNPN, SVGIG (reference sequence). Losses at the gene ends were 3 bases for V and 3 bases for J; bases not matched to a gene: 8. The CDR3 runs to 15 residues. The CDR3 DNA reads TGTGCCTGGAGCAGCGGTAGCGGGAATACAGATACGCAGTATTTT. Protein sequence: CAWSSGSGNTDTQYF.

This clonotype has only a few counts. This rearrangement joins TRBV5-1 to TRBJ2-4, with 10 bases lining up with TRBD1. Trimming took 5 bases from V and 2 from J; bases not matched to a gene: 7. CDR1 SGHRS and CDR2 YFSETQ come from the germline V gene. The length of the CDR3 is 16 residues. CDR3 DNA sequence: TGCGCCAGCAGTCCGACAGGGGGCTCGCCCAAAAACATTCAGTACTTC. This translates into CASSPTGGSPKNIQYF. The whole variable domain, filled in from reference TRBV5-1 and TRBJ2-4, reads KAGVTQTPRYLIKTRGQQVTLSCSPISGHRSVSWYQQTPGQGLQFLFEYFSETQRNKGNFPGRFSGRQFSNSRSEMNVSTLELGDSALYLCASSPTGGSPKNIQYFGAGTRLSVL.

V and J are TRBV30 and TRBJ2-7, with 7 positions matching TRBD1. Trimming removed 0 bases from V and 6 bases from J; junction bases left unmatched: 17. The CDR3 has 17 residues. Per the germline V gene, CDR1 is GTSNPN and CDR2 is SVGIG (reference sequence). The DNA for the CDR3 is TGTGCCTGGAGTGTGGGGACAGTCGACCCCCCCTCCGCCGAGCAGTACTTC. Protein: CAWSVGTVDPPSAEQYF.

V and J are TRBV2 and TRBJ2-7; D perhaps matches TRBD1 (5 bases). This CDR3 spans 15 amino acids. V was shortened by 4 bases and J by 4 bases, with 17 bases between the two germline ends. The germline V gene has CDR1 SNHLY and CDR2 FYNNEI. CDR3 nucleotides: TGTGCCAGCAGTGTTGGTGCAGGGATGATGTACGAGCAGTACTTC. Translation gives CASSVGAGMMYEQYF.

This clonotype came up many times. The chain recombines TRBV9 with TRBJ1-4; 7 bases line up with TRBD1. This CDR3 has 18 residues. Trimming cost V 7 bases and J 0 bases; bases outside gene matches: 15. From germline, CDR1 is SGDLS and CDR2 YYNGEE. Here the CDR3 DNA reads TGTGCCAGCTCGACGACAGGGAAGGCGCTTGCAACTAATGAAAAACTGTTTTTT. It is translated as CASSTTGKALATNEKLFF.

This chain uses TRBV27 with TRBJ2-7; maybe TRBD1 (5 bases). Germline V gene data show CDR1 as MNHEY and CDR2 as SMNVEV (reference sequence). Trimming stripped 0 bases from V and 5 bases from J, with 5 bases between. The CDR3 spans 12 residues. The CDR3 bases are TGTGCCAGCAGTTTATCCAGGGACGAGCAGTACTTC. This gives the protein CASSLSRDEQYF.

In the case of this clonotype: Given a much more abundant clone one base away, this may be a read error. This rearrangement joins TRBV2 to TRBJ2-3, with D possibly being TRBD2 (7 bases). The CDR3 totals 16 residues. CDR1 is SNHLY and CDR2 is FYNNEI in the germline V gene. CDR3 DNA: TGTGCCAGCAGTGCCGTGAGGCGGGGGCCGTCGGATACGCCGTATTTT. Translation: CASSAVRRGPSDTPYF.

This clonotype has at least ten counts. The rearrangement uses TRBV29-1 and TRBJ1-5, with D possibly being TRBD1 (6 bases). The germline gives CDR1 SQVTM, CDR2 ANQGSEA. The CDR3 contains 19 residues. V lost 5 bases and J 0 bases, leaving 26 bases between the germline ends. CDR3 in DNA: TGCAGCGTTAGGGGGGGCCCGTTGGATCACAGCTTTAGCAATCAGCCCCAGCATTTT. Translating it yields CSVRGGPLDHSFSNQPQHF.

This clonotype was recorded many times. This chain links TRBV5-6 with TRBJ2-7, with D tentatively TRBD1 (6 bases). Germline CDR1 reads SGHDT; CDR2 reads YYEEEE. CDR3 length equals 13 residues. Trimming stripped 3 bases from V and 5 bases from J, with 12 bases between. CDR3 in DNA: TGTGCCAGCAGCTCGGACAGTGAGGACGAGCAGTACTTC. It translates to CASSSDSEDEQYF.